Below, one T cell receptor (beta chain) is given with its context. Its antigen is still unknown. The data originate from a study of cytomegalovirus exposure and HLA in healthy donors. This CDR3 is built from 14 residues. V was clipped by 2 bases and J by 1 base, with 8 bases between them. CDR1 and CDR2 from the germline V gene are MNHNY and SVGAGI (reference sequence). Sequenced by immunoSEQ multiplex PCR; TCRdb stores in-frame clones only, minus some. The table shows approximately 200,000 clones, with 90% to 95% occurring only once. Overall study findings and caveats: Using the classifier, cytomegalovirus status was reportedly diagnosed with high specificity and sensitivity. First-cohort TCR clusters were later found to tend to co-occur in the roughly 130 validation repertoires.

The approximately 120-subject validation cohort, separate from the roughly 670-subject first cohort, included the donors. This chain uses TRBV6-6 with TRBJ1-1, with TRBD1 as a possible D gene (6 bases). The source of this sequence is a woman under 30 in good health and CMV-seronegative. Sequencing was done on a sample of PBMCs. The CDR3: CASSYVGGNTEAFF. The CDR3 coding sequence is TGTGCCAGCAGTTACGTAGGGGGGAACACTGAAGCTTTCTTT.